One TCR beta chain is described in this entry. Its specificity is unknown. CD45RO-negative, CCR7-positively selected cells formed the naive CD8 fraction, excluding terminally differentiated effector memory CD45RA+ cells. With V trimmed by 6 bases and J by 6 bases, 8 bases remained unmatched. The CDR3 has 14 residues. Germline CDR1 SGHAT, CDR2 FQNNGV. These data belong to a study of shared clonotypes between healthy human individuals. In the original processing: Junction-only immunoSEQ data arrived without quality scores, meaning filtering differed. Libraries were prepared by immunoSEQ multiplex PCR; TCRdb keeps only in-frame clonotypes and omits some of them. Clone size and V and J calls were adopted from that table, with D and trimming inferred from the DNA. The table has about 2.1 million clones, around 95% seen once; the top ten hold 1.5% to 2%. Study-wide findings and caveats: Clonotypes not shared had lower generation probabilities than those common to all four donors. Rarefaction analysis demonstrated incomplete sorted-subset sequencing notwithstanding large depth. Tissue TCR repertoires likely differ from these blood-only repertoires.

The chain combines TRBV11-2 with TRBJ2-3; TRBD1 matches at 8 bases. Sequencing was carried out using naive CD8+ T cells from PBMCs. This sequence originates from a young man in good health. Some clones in this sample may be carry-over from other donors' samples. Written as DNA, the CDR3 is TGTGCCAGCAGGGGGACAGGCGCCGCGGATACGCAGTATTTT. It is translated as CASRGTGAADTQYF.